The rows below give T cell receptor beta chains drawn from one sample of a study of OX40 agonist ivuxolimab in advanced cancers. Some clones are missing from TCRdb's copy, which holds only in-frame ones; the method was immunoSEQ multiplex PCR. The data show more than 95,000 clones, with 70% to 90% seen just once and 0.7% to 0.9% held by the top ten. This specimen was CD4+ or CD8+ T cells sorted from blood, taken in a trial of the OX40 agonist ivuxolimab. These receptors all come from an adult with an advanced solid tumor such as melanoma, head and neck, liver or kidney cancer. Each CDR3 is given with its conserved first and last residue. A D gene is named only where the DNA matches it firmly. Not every row has a clone size; where given, it reads once, few, many or a size class.

v_call	j_call	d_call	clone_size	cdr3_nt	cdr3_aa
TRBV11-3	TRBJ1-3	NA	NA	TGTGCCAGCAGCTTAGACTCCGGGAACTCTGGAAACACCATATATTTT	CASSLDSGNSGNTIYF
TRBV19	TRBJ2-7	NA	NA	TGTGCCAGTAGTGGGATGGGGCAAGGCAGCTCCTACGAGCAGTACTTC	CASSGMGQGSSYEQYF
TRBV9	TRBJ2-3	NA	NA	TGTGCCAGCAGCTTAACGGACGTAATGACTACGCAGTATTTT	CASSLTDVMTTQYF
TRBV7-9	TRBJ2-1	TRBD2	NA	TGTGCACTCGAGGCCAGCGGGGGAATTGTTGAGCAGTTCTTC	CALEASGGIVEQFF
TRBV28	TRBJ2-7	TRBD2	NA	TGTGCCAGCAGAAGCGGGGTAAACGAGCAGTACTTC	CASRSGVNEQYF
TRBV7-3	TRBJ1-2	TRBD1	NA	TGTGCCAGCAGCTTGGGACAGGGAGGTGGCTACACCTTC	CASSLGQGGGYTF
TRBV7-9	TRBJ1-4	NA	NA	TGTGCCAGCACCGATGGGGCAACTAATGAAAAACTGTTTTTT	CASTDGATNEKLFF
TRBV7-2	TRBJ2-7	NA	NA	TGTGCCAGCAGCTTAGCGGAGATAACCTACGAGCAGTACTTC	CASSLAEITYEQYF
TRBV28	TRBJ1-2	TRBD1	NA	TGTGCCAGCAGTTACGGGACAGGGGAAGGAAATAGTGGCTACACCTTC	CASSYGTGEGNSGYTF
TRBV30	TRBJ1-1	TRBD1	once	TGTGCCTGGAGTGCTGGACCAGGGGGTACTGAAGCTTTCTTT	CAWSAGPGGTEAFF
TRBV5-6	TRBJ2-3	NA	once	TGTGCCAGCAGCTTGGTGGCATACACAGATACGCAGTATTTT	CASSLVAYTDTQYF
TRBV28	TRBJ1-4	TRBD1	NA	TGTGCCAGCAGACGACAGGGAGAGAAAAAACTGTTTTTT	CASRRQGEKKLFF
TRBV5-1	TRBJ2-6	TRBD1	once	TGCGCCAGCAGTTTTGAGACAGGGGCTGGGGCCAACGTCCTGACTTTC	CASSFETGAGANVLTF
TRBV9	TRBJ2-5	NA	NA	TGTGCCAGCAGCCAGGGGGGGCAAGAGACCCAGTACTTC	CASSQGGQETQYF
TRBV7-2	TRBJ2-1	TRBD2	NA	TGTGCCAGCAGCACCGAAGCGGGGGGGCCTTTCCATGAGCAGTTCTTC	CASSTEAGGPFHEQFF
TRBV2	TRBJ2-2	TRBD1	NA	TGTGCCAGCAGGCCCGGGACAGGGGGTTCCGGGGAGCTGTTTTTT	CASRPGTGGSGELFF
TRBV28	TRBJ1-4	NA	NA	TGTGCCAGCAGTTTATTCATCGGGACGGTTGCAACTAATGAAAAACTGTTTTTT	CASSLFIGTVATNEKLFF
TRBV2	TRBJ1-4	NA	NA	TGTGCCAGCTCCCCCATCCGGCGGAAGAATGAAAAACTGTTTTTT	CASSPIRRKNEKLFF
TRBV6-1	TRBJ1-2	NA	NA	TGTGCCAGCAGTGAAGTTCCTTATGGCTACACCTTC	CASSEVPYGYTF
TRBV18	TRBJ1-6	NA	NA	TGTGCCAGCTCACTAAGAGGGGAGGGTGGCAATTCACCCCTCCACTTT	CASSLRGEGGNSPLHF
TRBV6-5	TRBJ1-2	TRBD1	NA	TGTGCCAGCAGTTTCCCGGGACAGGGGCACTATGGCTACACCTTC	CASSFPGQGHYGYTF
TRBV9	TRBJ2-1	TRBD2	NA	TGTGCCAGCAGCATAAGCGGGGACTCCTACAATGAGCAGTTCTTC	CASSISGDSYNEQFF
TRBV19	TRBJ1-5	NA	NA	TGTGCCAGTAGTGCGGGACACCTAGGAGGCAATCAGCCCCAGCATTTT	CASSAGHLGGNQPQHF
TRBV19	TRBJ2-3	TRBD2	NA	TGTGCCAGTAGTATGGGACTAGCGGGAAACACAGATACGCAGTATTTT	CASSMGLAGNTDTQYF
TRBV2	TRBJ1-2	TRBD1	NA	TGTGCCTCCTCGGCCGGGACAGGGGACGGCTACACCTTC	CASSAGTGDGYTF
TRBV7-9	TRBJ2-1	NA	NA	TGTGCCAGCAGCTTAGCTTTGGCCAGGGTGGGAGATGAGCAGTTCTTC	CASSLALARVGDEQFF
TRBV2	TRBJ2-7	NA	NA	TGTGCCAGCAGTGAACGTCAGGACTACGAGCAGTACTTC	CASSERQDYEQYF
TRBV19	TRBJ1-5	NA	once	TGTGCCAGTAGTATAGATCCCCCCGGCGGACAGCCCCAGCATTTT	CASSIDPPGGQPQHF
TRBV28	TRBJ1-6	NA	few	TGTGCCAGCAGCCCCCCCCTCTCCTATAATTCACCCCTCCACTTT	CASSPPLSYNSPLHF
TRBV5-1	TRBJ1-2	NA	once	TGCGCCAGCAGGGATGTTCGAAAGACCTATGGCTACACCTTC	CASRDVRKTYGYTF
TRBV27	TRBJ1-2	NA	NA	TGTGCCAGCAGTTTTGTGGGGGCAGGTGGCTACACCTTC	CASSFVGAGGYTF
TRBV28	TRBJ2-7	TRBD1	NA	TGTGCCAGCAGGTCCGGGACAGGCATTTCCTACGAGCAGTACTTC	CASRSGTGISYEQYF
TRBV18	TRBJ1-5	TRBD1	NA	TGTGCCACCCAAGGGGGCCCCAATCAGCCCCAGCATTTT	CATQGGPNQPQHF
TRBV5-1	TRBJ1-2	NA	NA	TGCGCCAGCAGGGGTGAGGAGGGCTACACCTTC	CASRGEEGYTF
TRBV7-9	TRBJ1-3	TRBD1	NA	TGTGCCAGCAGTTTAGACAGGGCTGGAAACACCATATATTTT	CASSLDRAGNTIYF
TRBV19	TRBJ1-2	NA	NA	TGTGCCAGTAGTGGCCAGGTTCGGTATGGCTACACCTTC	CASSGQVRYGYTF
TRBV28	TRBJ2-3	NA	NA	TGTGCCAGCAGGTCCCGCAACACAGATACGCAGTATTTT	CASRSRNTDTQYF
TRBV7-2	TRBJ1-2	TRBD1	NA	TGTGCCAGCAGCTTCCAGGGGGGAGACTATGGCTACACCTTC	CASSFQGGDYGYTF
TRBV7-2	TRBJ2-7	TRBD2	NA	TGTGCCAGCACCGTCGTAGCGGGGGGCTTCAGCTCCTACGAGCAGTACTTC	CASTVVAGGFSSYEQYF
TRBV19	TRBJ1-5	NA	NA	TGTGCCAGTAGTATACCGCGTCCCCCAGGGCAGCCCCAGCATTTT	CASSIPRPPGQPQHF
TRBV4-2	TRBJ1-4	TRBD1	once	TGTGCCAGCAGCCTACAGGAGGGGGCTGGAGAAAAACTGTTTTTT	CASSLQEGAGEKLFF
TRBV30	TRBJ2-7	TRBD1	NA	TGTGCCTGGAACGGACAGGGGTCCCACGAGCAGTACTTC	CAWNGQGSHEQYF
TRBV10-2	TRBJ2-7	TRBD1	NA	TGCGCCAGTCGGGACAGGGGCTACGAGCAGTACTTC	CASRDRGYEQYF
TRBV5-6	TRBJ1-2	TRBD1	NA	TGTGCCAGCAGCTTCCGCGAAGGACAGGGGGCCGCTGGCTACACCTTC	CASSFREGQGAAGYTF
TRBV19	TRBJ1-5	NA	NA	TGTGCCAGTAGTATTAGAATGGGAGAAGGTCCCCAGCATTTT	CASSIRMGEGPQHF
TRBV7-9	TRBJ2-5	NA	NA	TGTGCCAGCAGCTTAGTTGCGGCAGGGCCGGAGTACTTC	CASSLVAAGPEYF
TRBV7-2	TRBJ1-5	TRBD1	once	TGTGCCAGCAGCATGAGACAGGGGGATCAGCCCCAGCATTTT	CASSMRQGDQPQHF